This entry features one T cell receptor beta chain sequence. Its antigen is currently not known. No base-level quality is on record; no much larger clone is a single base apart. TCRbeta CDR3 regions were amplified from genomic DNA using the immunoSEQ Assay, a bias-controlled multiplex PCR. In the paper's pipeline: The number of nucleated cells in each sample was estimated by amplification of reference gene primers within the assay. Sequence reads were collapsed and filtered to measure the absolute abundance of every unique TCRbeta CDR3 rearrangement. Productive Simpson clonality was computed per sample as the square root of Simpson's diversity index over productive rearrangements. In TCRdb, the immuneACCESS table is reduced to in-frame sequences with V and J assigned. These tables do not hold every clone; where another copy was compared, an unresolved V gene accounts for under half, and the others remain unexplained. The V and J calls and clone size come from that table; D and trimming were worked out from the DNA. The sample table records about 160,000 clones; 80% to 90% of these occur just once. The ten most abundant clones make up roughly 8% of the sample.

In the prospective study, participants were roughly 18 to 100 years old, resided in about two dozen geographic areas of the United States, and were enrolled through a virtual design. To assign participants to cohorts, the prospective study relied on clinical history that participants themselves reported in a screening survey and a study questionnaire. ImmuneRACE Cohort 3 recovered participants were defined by two consecutive negative NP/OP PCR tests, healthcare professional clearance, or symptom resolution. In the prospective study, whole blood, serum and a nasopharyngeal or oropharyngeal swab were collected from each participant by mobile phlebotomists. Over a 2-month period, participants in the prospective study had the option of providing additional blood draws and questionnaires. Blood samples from the prospective study were shipped frozen or at room temperature prior to DNA extraction. The source of the sample is a study of blood T cell repertoires in COVID-19 (dated by TCRdb to about 2020). Regarding the study in general: Samples covering the acute and convalescent phases of COVID-19 were provided by collaborators in the United States, Italy and Spain. The repertoires were made available in a free public database intended to serve as a resource for research on the immune response to SARS-CoV-2. The prospective study material was composed of cDNA or gDNA derived from T cells, B-cell-depleted T cells, or PBMCs. The sample metadata nearly always contained a de-identified subject ID, COVID-19 status, age in years and sex. Samples came from the ongoing ImmuneRACE study (first 160 participants) plus 1,254 subjects from 6 global collaborators. Where available, HLA class I and class II types were taken from metadata supplied by the sample provider and were not determined by assay-based typing. The dataset comprised deeply sampled blood TCRbeta repertoires from subjects exposed to, actively infected with, or recovered from COVID-19.

The research as a whole found: The quantity of clinical and demographic metadata differed by source and by participant and was supplied without curation.

Via the germline V gene, CDR1 is SGDLS and CDR2 YYNGEE. V loses 0 bases at its end and J loses 2 bases; junction bases beyond the gene matches: 10. Its CDR3 holds 19 amino acids, cysteine through phenylalanine. Only the CDR3 portion is preserved as DNA: 57 bases, with reading frame beginning at the first base. Material: PBMCs or T cells enriched from blood (not recorded which). The chain was built from TRBV9 and TRBJ2-3; TRBD2 aligns with 12 central bases. The clonotype originates from a woman aged 45-59 years who had recovered from COVID-19. The DNA is TGTGCCAGCAGCGTAGGCCCCGGGACTAGCGGGTTTCTCACAGATACGCAGTATTTT. This sequence encodes CASSVGPGTSGFLTDTQYF.